Below, 14 T cell receptor beta chains from the same sample are listed, as sequenced in a study of Ad26.COV2.S vaccination and SARS-CoV-2 variants. Treatment specified: 15 to 20 received Ad26.COV2.S at low or high dose, single or two shots; roughly 5 received placebo; per-sample allocation not given. The study sampled participants on day 63 after the first vaccine or placebo injection. Sequencing used immunoSEQ multiplex PCR; TCRdb keeps in-frame clones, though not all of them. The repertoire holds hundreds of thousands of clones, with around 89% as singletons. The sample was peripheral blood, taken in a trial of Ad26.COV2.S vaccine versus placebo. The receptors shown here come from a person aged 18-60 years who received the Ad26.COV2.S COVID-19 vaccine or a placebo.

This chain joins TRBV7-8 and TRBJ2-7; D call uncertain. The CDR3 extends over 14 amino acids. CDR1 and CDR2 from the germline V gene are SGHVS and FQNEAQ. Between the trimmed V and J ends, which lost 2 bases and 3 bases, there was a span of 11 bases. CDR3 in DNA: TGTGCCAGCAGCTTATTGGTTAGTGGCTACGAGCAGTACTTC. As protein: CASSLLVSGYEQYF.

CDR3 in amino acids: CASRKGTSGNYEQYF. For the CDR3, the DNA is TGTGCCAGCAGAAAAGGGACTAGCGGTAACTACGAGCAGTACTTC. This chain uses TRBV28 with TRBJ2-7; TRBD2 aligns across 11 bases. Losses at the gene ends were 6 bases for V and 3 bases for J; bases not matched to a gene: 7. Germline CDR1 and CDR2: MDHEN and SYDVKM. This CDR3 contains 15 residues.

V usage is TRBV6-1 and J usage is TRBJ1-5; no firm D call. Trimming cost V 0 bases and J 3 bases, with 3 bases left between them. The length of the CDR3 is 13 residues. From germline, CDR1 is MNHNS and CDR2 SASEGT. The CDR3 DNA reads as TGTGCCAGCAGTGAAGCCCCCAATCAGCCCCAGCATTTT. Protein product: CASSEAPNQPQHF.

The chain is built from TRBV18 and TRBJ1-5; no clear D gene. Germline CDR1 KGHSH, CDR2 LQKENI. V was pared by 5 bases and J by 4 bases, with 15 bases between. This CDR3 has 15 residues. CDR3 sequence (DNA): TGTGCCAGCTCAGCGCGGGATGGGAGAAATCAGCCCCAGCATTTT. Its protein is CASSARDGRNQPQHF.

J is TRBJ1-2 and V is TRBV28, with D tentatively TRBD1 (5 bases). The CDR3 consists of 14 residues. With 3 bases removed from V and 8 bases from J, the gap between germline ends came to 16 bases. Germline CDR1 and CDR2: MDHEN and SYDVKM. The CDR3 spells CASSLDIDTKGYTF. The DNA for the CDR3 is TGTGCCAGCAGTTTGGACATCGACACGAAAGGCTACACCTTC.

This chain uses TRBV29-1 with TRBJ1-4; D ambiguous. CDR3 length: 13 residues. From germline, CDR1 is SQVTM and CDR2 ANQGSEA. Deletions cut 0 bases from V and 5 bases from J, with 7 bases between. The CDR3 loop is CSVEDLGNEKLFF. The CDR3 nucleotides are TGCAGCGTTGAAGATCTAGGAAATGAAAAACTGTTTTTT.

V is TRBV19 and J is TRBJ1-5; D unresolved. The CDR3 loop spans 13 amino acids. Germline V lookup: CDR1 LNHDA, CDR2 SQIVND (reference sequence). Trimming removed 0 bases at V and 6 bases at J, with 6 bases between. The CDR3 reads CASSIERVQPQHF. The CDR3 DNA reads TGTGCCAGTAGTATAGAGAGGGTTCAGCCCCAGCATTTT.

The CDR3 sequence: CASRPRASGKETQYF. The CDR3 nucleotides are TGTGCCAGCAGGCCTCGGGCTAGCGGGAAAGAGACCCAGTACTTC. V gene TRBV7-3 combines with J gene TRBJ2-5; the match to TRBD2 covers 9 bases. The CDR3 runs to 15 residues. Trimming cost V 6 bases and J 3 bases; bases outside gene matches: 8. The V gene's germline CDR1 is SGHTA and CDR2 FQGTGA.

The CDR3 region has the DNA TGTGCCAGCGGGCAGGGATATGGCTACACCTTC. Protein product: CASGQGYGYTF. The chain employs TRBV28 and TRBJ1-2, with D perhaps matching TRBD1 (5 bases). The V and J ends lost 8 bases and 5 bases respectively, with 9 bases between them. Germline V gene data show CDR1 as MDHEN and CDR2 as SYDVKM. The CDR3 loop spans 11 amino acids.

Notes on this clone: Relative to the germline gene, one junction end is altered; a read error may explain this. The chain combines TRBV7-7 with TRBJ2-5; 8 bases line up with TRBD2. In germline, CDR1 is SSHAT, CDR2 FNYEAQ (reference sequence). The CDR3 has 15 residues. The CDR3 loop is CASSPGGGLGETQYF. CDR3 nucleotides: TGTGCTAGCAGCCCCGGGGGGGGACTAGGGGAGACCCAGTACTTC.

J is TRBJ2-3 and V is TRBV7-3; D may be TRBD2 (6 bases). Trimming left V 1 base short and J 2 bases short, with 13 bases between. Germline V CDR1 and CDR2: SGHTA, FQGTGA. CDR3 length: 16 amino acids. In nucleotides, the CDR3 is TGTGCCAGCAGCTTAAGCTCGCGGGGTAACACAGATACGCAGTATTTT. Amino acid sequence: CASSLSSRGNTDTQYF. Drawing the rest from reference TRBV7-3 and TRBJ2-3, the complete variable domain is GAGVSQTPSNKVTEKGKYVELRCDPISGHTALYWYRQSLGQGPEFLIYFQGTGAADDSGLPNDRFFAVRPEGSVSTLKIQRTERGDSAVYLCASSLSSRGNTDTQYFGPGTRLTVL.

V gene TRBV7-9 combines with J gene TRBJ2-7, with D unresolved. Per germline, CDR1 SEHNR and CDR2 FQNEAQ (reference sequence). This CDR3 contains 14 residues. V lost 4 bases to trimming and J lost 0 bases, with 10 bases between them. CDR3 sequence: CASSSQEYSYEQYF. The CDR3 coding sequence is TGTGCCAGCAGCTCCCAAGAGTACTCCTACGAGCAGTACTTC.

Notes on this clone: In the same sample, other DNA sequences code for this CDR3. The V and J genes are TRBV19 and TRBJ2-5; a possible D gene is TRBD2 (6 bases). Germline V gene data show CDR1 as LNHDA and CDR2 as SQIVND (reference sequence). The V and J ends lost 5 bases and 4 bases respectively, with 11 bases between them. The CDR3 contains 13 residues. The chain's CDR3 is CASSDSGRETQYF. CDR3 coding DNA: TGTGCCAGTAGTGATAGCGGTCGAGAGACCCAGTACTTC.

The chain recombines TRBV11-2 with TRBJ1-1, with unresolved D. The V end was cut by 0 bases, the J end by 3 bases, with 14 bases between. The length of the CDR3 is 16 residues. The germline V gene encodes CDR1 SGHAT and CDR2 FQNNGV. The CDR3 DNA reads TGTGCCAGCAGCTTAGATCCCGGCAGGATGGACACTGAAGCTTTCTTT. Its protein product is CASSLDPGRMDTEAFF. Full variable domain (missing parts from reference TRBV11-2 and TRBJ1-1): EAGVAQSPRYKIIEKRQSVAFWCNPISGHATLYWYQQILGQGPKLLIQFQNNGVVDDSQLPKDRFSAERLKGVDSTLKIQPAKLEDSAVYLCASSLDPGRMDTEAFFGQGTRLTVV.